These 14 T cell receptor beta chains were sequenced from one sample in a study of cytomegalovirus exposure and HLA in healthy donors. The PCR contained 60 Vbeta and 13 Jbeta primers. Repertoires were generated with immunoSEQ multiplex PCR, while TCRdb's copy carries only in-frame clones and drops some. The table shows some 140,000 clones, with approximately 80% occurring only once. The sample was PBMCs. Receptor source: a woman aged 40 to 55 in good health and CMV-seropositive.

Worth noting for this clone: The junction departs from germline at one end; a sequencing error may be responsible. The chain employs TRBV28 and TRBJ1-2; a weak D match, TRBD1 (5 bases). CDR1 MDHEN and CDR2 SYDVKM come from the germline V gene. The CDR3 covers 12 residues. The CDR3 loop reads CVSSAQGYGYTF. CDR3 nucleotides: TGTGTCAGCTCGGCGCAGGGCTATGGCTACACCTTC.

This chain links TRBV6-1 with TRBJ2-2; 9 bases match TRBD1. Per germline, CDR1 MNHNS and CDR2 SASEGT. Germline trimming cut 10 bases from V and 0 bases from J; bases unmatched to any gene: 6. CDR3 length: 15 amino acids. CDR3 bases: TGTGCCACGACCGGGACAGGGACGAACACCGGGGAGCTGTTTTTT. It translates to CATTGTGTNTGELFF.

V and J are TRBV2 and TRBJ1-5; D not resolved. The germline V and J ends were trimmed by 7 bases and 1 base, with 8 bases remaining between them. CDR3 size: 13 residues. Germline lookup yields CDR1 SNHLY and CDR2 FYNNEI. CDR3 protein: CASTSRSNQPQHF. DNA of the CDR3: TGTGCCAGCACCTCTAGGAGCAATCAGCCCCAGCATTTT.

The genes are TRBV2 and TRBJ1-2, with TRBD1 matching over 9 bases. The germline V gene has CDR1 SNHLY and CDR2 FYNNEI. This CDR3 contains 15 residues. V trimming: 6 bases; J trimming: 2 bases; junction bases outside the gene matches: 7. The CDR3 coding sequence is TGTGCCAGCAGAGACAGGGGGAGATTCAACTATGGCTACACCTTC. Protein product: CASRDRGRFNYGYTF.

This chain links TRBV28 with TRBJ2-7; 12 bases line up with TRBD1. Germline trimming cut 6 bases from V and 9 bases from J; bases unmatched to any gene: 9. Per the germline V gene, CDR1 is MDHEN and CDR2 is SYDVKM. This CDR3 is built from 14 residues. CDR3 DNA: TGTGCCAGCAGGTCCCCGGGACAGGGGGCTTTGCAGTACTTC. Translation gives CASRSPGQGALQYF.

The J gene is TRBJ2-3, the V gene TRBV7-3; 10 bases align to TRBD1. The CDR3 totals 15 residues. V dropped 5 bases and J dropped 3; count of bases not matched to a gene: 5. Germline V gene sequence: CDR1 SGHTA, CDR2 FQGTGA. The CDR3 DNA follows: TGTGCCAGCAGCCGGGGACAGGGGTGGACAGATACGCAGTATTTT. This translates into CASSRGQGWTDTQYF.

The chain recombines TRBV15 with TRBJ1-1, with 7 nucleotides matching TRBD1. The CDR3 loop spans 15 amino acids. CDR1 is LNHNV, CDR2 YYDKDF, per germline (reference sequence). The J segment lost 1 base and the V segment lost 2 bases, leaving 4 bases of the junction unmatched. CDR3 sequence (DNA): TGTGCCACCAGCAGAAACAGGGGAGGGAACACTGAAGCTTTCTTT. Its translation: CATSRNRGGNTEAFF.

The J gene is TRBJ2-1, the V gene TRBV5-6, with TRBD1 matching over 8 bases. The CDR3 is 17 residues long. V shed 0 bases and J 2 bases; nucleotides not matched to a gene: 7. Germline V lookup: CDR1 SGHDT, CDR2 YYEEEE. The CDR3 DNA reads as TGTGCCAGCAGCTTGGAGGACAGGGACCCCCCCTACAATGAGCAGTTCTTC. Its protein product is CASSLEDRDPPYNEQFF.

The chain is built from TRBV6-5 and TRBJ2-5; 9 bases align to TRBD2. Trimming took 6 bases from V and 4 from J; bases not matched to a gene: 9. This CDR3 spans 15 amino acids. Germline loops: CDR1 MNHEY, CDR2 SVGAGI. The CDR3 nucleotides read TGTGCCAGCAGACCTAGCGGGATCACGAGAGAGACCCAGTACTTC. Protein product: CASRPSGITRETQYF.

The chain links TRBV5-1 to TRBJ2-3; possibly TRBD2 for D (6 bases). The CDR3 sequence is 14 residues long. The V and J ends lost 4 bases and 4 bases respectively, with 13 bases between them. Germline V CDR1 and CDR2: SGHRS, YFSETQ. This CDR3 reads CASSHATRPDTQYF. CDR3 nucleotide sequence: TGCGCCAGCAGCCACGCGACTAGACCAGATACGCAGTATTTT.

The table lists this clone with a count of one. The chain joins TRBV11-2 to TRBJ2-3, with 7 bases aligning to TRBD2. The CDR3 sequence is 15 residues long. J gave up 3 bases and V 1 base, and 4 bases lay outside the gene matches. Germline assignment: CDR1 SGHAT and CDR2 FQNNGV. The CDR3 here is CASSLVGSGTDTQYF. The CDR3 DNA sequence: TGTGCCAGCAGCTTAGTAGGTAGCGGGACAGATACGCAGTATTTT.

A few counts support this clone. CDR3 protein: CASRGQATSGNTIYF. As DNA, the CDR3 is TGTGCCAGCAGAGGACAGGCGACCTCTGGAAACACCATATATTTT. This sequence joins TRBV6-5 and TRBJ1-3, with 7 nucleotides matching TRBD1. V shed 6 bases, J shed 0 bases, and the junction held 5 bases outside the gene matches. This CDR3 region has 15 residues. Per germline, CDR1 MNHEY and CDR2 SVGAGI.

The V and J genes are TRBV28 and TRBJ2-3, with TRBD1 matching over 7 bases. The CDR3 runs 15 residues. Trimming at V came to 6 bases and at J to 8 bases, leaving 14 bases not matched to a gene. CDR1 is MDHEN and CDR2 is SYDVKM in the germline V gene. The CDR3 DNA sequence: TGTGCCAGCAGCACAAATTCCGGGACAGCGTCTACGCAGTATTTT. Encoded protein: CASSTNSGTASTQYF.

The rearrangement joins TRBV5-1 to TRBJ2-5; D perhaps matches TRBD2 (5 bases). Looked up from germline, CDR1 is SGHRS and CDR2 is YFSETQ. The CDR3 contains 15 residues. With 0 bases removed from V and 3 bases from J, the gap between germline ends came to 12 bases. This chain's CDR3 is CASSLGTDSEETQYF. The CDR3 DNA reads TGCGCCAGCAGCTTGGGTACGGACTCCGAAGAGACCCAGTACTTC. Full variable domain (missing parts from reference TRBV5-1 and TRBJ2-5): KAGVTQTPRYLIKTRGQQVTLSCSPISGHRSVSWYQQTPGQGLQFLFEYFSETQRNKGNFPGRFSGRQFSNSRSEMNVSTLELGDSALYLCASSLGTDSEETQYFGPGTRLLVL.